Below are 21 T cell receptor beta chains sequenced from a single sample in a study of beta chain features in type 1 diabetes. The entirety of the isolated RNA underwent reverse transcription, so expressed TCRB transcripts were sequenced. Sequencing used immunoSEQ multiplex PCR; TCRdb keeps in-frame clones, though not all of them. This sample has roughly 230,000 clones; 9.6% occur once, and the top ten carry around 0.031%. Sequencing was performed on naive CD4+ T cells from blood. These receptors were obtained from a woman aged 18-35 years in good health.

This clone has only a few counts. The chain recombines TRBV11-3 with TRBJ2-2; 10 bases line up with TRBD1. CDR1 is SGHNT and CDR2 is YENEEA in the germline V gene. Unmatched junction bases numbered 6, after V lost 5 bases and J lost 6 bases. The CDR3 is 15 residues long. CDR3 in amino acids: CASSVGQGSAGELFF. CDR3 sequence (DNA): TGTGCCAGCAGCGTGGGACAGGGGTCTGCCGGGGAGCTGTTTTTT.

Worth noting for this clone: The sample carries other DNA sequences with the same CDR3. This sequence joins TRBV30 and TRBJ1-5; D is uncertain. Germline loops: CDR1 GTSNPN, CDR2 SVGIG (reference sequence). V lost 1 base and J 2 bases, leaving 6 bases between the germline ends. The CDR3 has 13 amino acids. CDR3 coding DNA: TGTGCCTGGAGTGCCCAGGGCAATCAGCCCCAGCATTTT. Translation: CAWSAQGNQPQHF.

This clone has only a few counts. The chain has TRBV5-1 and TRBJ1-1, with no clear D. The CDR3 covers 14 residues. Germline-derived CDR1 and CDR2 are SGHRS and YFSETQ. Trimming left V 2 bases short and J 3 bases short, with 11 bases between. The CDR3 protein is CASSFDPRDTEAFF. Written as DNA, the CDR3 is TGCGCCAGCAGCTTTGACCCTCGGGACACTGAAGCTTTCTTT.

This clone appeared a few times. The genes are TRBV27 and TRBJ2-7; the D gene is possibly TRBD2 (6 bases). The CDR3 has 15 residues. Trimming took 3 bases from V and 7 from J, leaving 19 bases between them. Germline CDR1 reads MNHEY; CDR2 reads SMNVEV (reference sequence). CDR3 DNA sequence: TGTGCCAGCAGTTTGTTTCTCGGGAGACCTAGAGAGCAGTACTTC. Translating gives CASSLFLGRPREQYF.

This clone was counted only a few times. V is TRBV5-1 and J is TRBJ2-2, with D hard to call. The CDR3 has 14 residues. Germline V gene data show CDR1 as SGHRS and CDR2 as YFSETQ. Between the trimmed V and J ends, which lost 0 bases and 4 bases, there was a span of 7 bases. This chain's CDR3 is CASSLDPGTGELFF. In nucleotides, the CDR3 is TGCGCCAGCAGCTTGGATCCGGGCACCGGGGAGCTGTTTTTT.

This clone was detected a few times. The CDR3 coding sequence is TGTGCCTGGGGGGGCAGGGGGCCTGGCTATGGCTACACCTTC. Protein: CAWGGRGPGYGYTF. The rearrangement uses TRBV30 and TRBJ1-2, with 8 bases aligning to TRBD1. The V gene's germline CDR1 is GTSNPN and CDR2 SVGIG (reference sequence). The V segment lost 5 bases and the J segment 4 bases; nucleotides outside the gene matches: 9. The CDR3 covers 14 residues.

This clone came up a few times. This chain joins TRBV27 and TRBJ2-1; no reliable D call. Germline V gene sequence: CDR1 MNHEY, CDR2 SMNVEV (reference sequence). V was cut by 4 bases and J by 7 bases, with 14 bases left in between. The CDR3 spans 14 residues. CDR3 DNA sequence: TGTGCCAGCAGTTCCCCACCTTTGACTAATGAGCAGTTCTTC. Its translation: CASSSPPLTNEQFF.

The chain couples TRBV7-2 to TRBJ2-5; TRBD1 aligns across 10 bases. J lost 5 bases, V lost 5 bases, and 14 bases had no gene match. Germline V gives CDR1 SGHTA, CDR2 FQGNSA. CDR3 length: 17 amino acids. The CDR3 loop reads CASSLTPGQGKGETQYF. DNA for the CDR3: TGTGCCAGCAGCCTAACTCCGGGACAGGGGAAAGGGGAGACCCAGTACTTC. Full variable domain (missing parts from reference TRBV7-2 and TRBJ2-5): GAGVSQSPSNKVTEKGKDVELRCDPISGHTALYWYRQSLGQGLEFLIYFQGNSAPDKSGLPSDRFSAERTGGSVSTLTIQRTQQEDSAVYLCASSLTPGQGKGETQYFGPGTRLLVL.

The sample holds a few counts of this clone. The chain carries TRBV11-2 and TRBJ2-7; TRBD1 agrees at 9 bases. Germline V gene sequence: CDR1 SGHAT, CDR2 FQNNGV. CDR3 length: 13 amino acids. The V gene end was trimmed by 5 bases and the J gene end by 4 bases; junction bases not matched to a gene: 3. The CDR3 DNA is TGTGCCAGCAGCCCGGACAGGGGATACGAGCAGTACTTC. Translated: CASSPDRGYEQYF.

Only a few counts were recorded for this clone. The J gene is TRBJ2-7, the V gene TRBV11-1; 7 bases line up with TRBD1. This CDR3 has 15 amino acids. V shed 4 bases, J shed 2 bases, and the junction held 8 bases outside the gene matches. Germline CDR1 is SGHAT and CDR2 is FQDESV (reference sequence). CDR3 loop: CASSSPGTATYEQYF. The DNA for the CDR3 is TGTGCCAGCAGCTCTCCCGGGACAGCGACCTACGAGCAGTACTTC.

The chain has TRBV19 and TRBJ2-5; D may be TRBD1 (6 bases). The CDR3 has 16 amino acids. Germline V lookup: CDR1 LNHDA, CDR2 SQIVND (reference sequence). Between the trimmed V and J ends, which lost 4 bases and 7 bases, there was a span of 22 bases. CDR3 region: CASSTRDTPFPGTQYF. CDR3 nucleotide sequence: TGTGCCAGTAGTACACGGGACACCCCTTTCCCGGGGACCCAGTACTTC.

The J gene is TRBJ2-5, the V gene TRBV7-6; TRBD2 matches 13 bases. Germline V gene data show CDR1 as SGHVS and CDR2 as FNYEAQ. The CDR3 extends over 17 amino acids. V lost 0 bases to trimming and J lost 5 bases; unmatched junction nucleotides: 6. In DNA form, the CDR3 reads TGTGCCAGCAGCTTAGCCCGACTAGCGGGGGGTGTTGAGACCCAGTACTTC. It encodes CASSLARLAGGVETQYF.

The table lists this clone with a few counts. This rearrangement joins TRBV7-3 to TRBJ1-1; 8 positions agree with TRBD1. Germline CDR1 is SGHTA and CDR2 is FQGTGA. The CDR3 has 15 amino acids. The V segment lost 2 bases and the J segment 4 bases; nucleotides outside the gene matches: 6. The DNA for the CDR3 is TGTGCCAGCAGCTTACAGGGGGCGCAGACCACTGAAGCTTTCTTT. As protein: CASSLQGAQTTEAFF.

The chain employs TRBV2 and TRBJ2-1; 7 bases line up with TRBD1. The CDR3 is made up of 13 amino acids. The germline CDR1 and CDR2 sequences are SNHLY and FYNNEI. V dropped 6 bases and J dropped 9; count of bases not matched to a gene: 8. CDR3 amino acids: CASRAGGVGEQFF. In nucleotides, the CDR3 is TGTGCCAGCAGGGCAGGGGGTGTCGGTGAGCAGTTCTTC. Combining the CDR3 with reference TRBV2 and TRBJ2-1 gives the whole variable domain EPEVTQTPSHQVTQMGQEVILRCVPISNHLYFYWYRQILGQKVEFLVSFYNNEISEKSEIFDDQFSVERPDGSNFTLKIRSTKLEDSAMYFCASRAGGVGEQFFGPGTRLTVL.

This chain joins TRBV5-1 and TRBJ2-2, with D possibly being TRBD2 (6 bases). The V end was cut by 2 bases, the J end by 2 bases, with 10 bases between. This CDR3 spans 15 amino acids. Looked up from germline, CDR1 is SGHRS and CDR2 is YFSETQ. Written as DNA, the CDR3 is TGCGCCAGCAGCTTTCGGGGGTCCAACACCGGGGAGCTGTTTTTT. It is translated as CASSFRGSNTGELFF.

This clone has only a few counts. The chain recombines TRBV2 with TRBJ2-5; D perhaps matches TRBD1 (5 bases). From germline, CDR1 is SNHLY and CDR2 FYNNEI. Trimming shortened V by 8 bases and J by 3 bases, and 16 bases separated the two germline ends. This CDR3 is 14 amino acids long. The CDR3 DNA is TGTGCCAGCGGTAACCGAGACAGAAAAGAGACCCAGTACTTC. It translates to CASGNRDRKETQYF.

There are many counts of this clone. V usage is TRBV7-9 and J usage is TRBJ1-1; 7 bases are a match to TRBD1. Germline V gene sequence: CDR1 SEHNR, CDR2 FQNEAQ (reference sequence). CDR3 length: 11 residues. V lost 3 bases, J lost 10 bases, and 2 bases stayed unmatched. This CDR3 is CASSLRQGAFF. In nucleotides, the CDR3 is TGTGCCAGCAGCTTGAGACAGGGAGCTTTCTTT.

The chain joins TRBV9 to TRBJ2-2, with TRBD2 matching 8 bases. The CDR3 covers 14 residues. Per germline, CDR1 SGDLS and CDR2 YYNGEE. Losses at the gene ends were 5 bases for V and 4 bases for J; bases not matched to a gene: 4. The CDR3 sequence: CASRLAATTGELFF. Written as DNA, the CDR3 is TGTGCCAGCAGACTAGCGGCCACCACCGGGGAGCTGTTTTTT.

The chain recombines TRBV6-1 with TRBJ2-7; D gene unclear. The CDR3 has 14 residues. With 4 bases removed from V and 4 bases from J, the gap between germline ends came to 14 bases. Germline loops: CDR1 MNHNS, CDR2 SASEGT. The DNA of the CDR3 is TGTGCCAGCAGTGCCGTGGCTGGAGATTACGAGCAGTACTTC. Translating it yields CASSAVAGDYEQYF.

The chain employs TRBV19 and TRBJ1-1; D not certain. The CDR3 loop spans 13 amino acids. V was cut by 3 bases and J by 1 base, with 6 bases left in between. Per the germline V gene, CDR1 is LNHDA and CDR2 is SQIVND (reference sequence). CDR3 sequence reads: CASSIKRNTEAFF. Here the CDR3 DNA reads TGTGCCAGTAGTATTAAGCGGAACACTGAAGCTTTCTTT.

This rearrangement joins TRBV7-9 to TRBJ2-5; 10 bases agree with TRBD1. The J call is in doubt because the DNA end fits TRBJ2-7 better. CDR1 SEHNR and CDR2 FQNEAQ come from the germline V gene (reference sequence). There are 15 residues in the CDR3. CDR3 bases: TGTGCCAGCAGCTTAGCCGGGACAGGGGCCTACGAGCAGTACTTC. Its translation is CASSLAGTGAYEQYF.